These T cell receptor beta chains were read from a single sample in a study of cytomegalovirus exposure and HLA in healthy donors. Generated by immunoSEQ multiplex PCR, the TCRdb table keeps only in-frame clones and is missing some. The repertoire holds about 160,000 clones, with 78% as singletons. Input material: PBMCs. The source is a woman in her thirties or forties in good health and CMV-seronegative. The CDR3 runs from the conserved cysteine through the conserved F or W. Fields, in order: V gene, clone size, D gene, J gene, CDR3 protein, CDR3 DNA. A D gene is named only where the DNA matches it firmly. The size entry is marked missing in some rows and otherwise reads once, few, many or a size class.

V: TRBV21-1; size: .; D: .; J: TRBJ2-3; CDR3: CASSKWWLAGSTDTQYF; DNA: TGTGCCAGCAGCAAATGGTGGCTAGCGGGGAGCACAGATACGCAGTATTTT
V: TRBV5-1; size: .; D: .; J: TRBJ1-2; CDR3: CASSLGQNYGYTF; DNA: TGTGCCAGCAGCTTGGGGCAGAACTATGGCTACACCTTC
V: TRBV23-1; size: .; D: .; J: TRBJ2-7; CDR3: CASSQMGFESYEQYF; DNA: TGCGCCAGCAGTCAAATGGGCTTCGAGAGCTACGAGCAGTACTTC
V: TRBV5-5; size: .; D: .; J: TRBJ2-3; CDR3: CASSYTGGTPDTQYF; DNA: TGTGCCAGCAGCTATACGGGGGGCACGCCAGATACGCAGTATTTT
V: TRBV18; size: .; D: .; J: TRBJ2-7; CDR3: CASSPAGTFYEQYF; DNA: TGTGCCAGCTCACCGGCCGGGACATTCTACGAGCAGTACTTC
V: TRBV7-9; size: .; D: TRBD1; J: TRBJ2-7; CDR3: CASSPRDRAVYEQYF; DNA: TGTGCCAGCAGCCCCCGGGACAGGGCGGTCTACGAGCAGTACTTC
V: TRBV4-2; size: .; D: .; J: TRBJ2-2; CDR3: CASSQDPGTGELFF; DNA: TGTGCCAGCAGCCAAGATCCGGGCACCGGGGAGCTGTTTTTT
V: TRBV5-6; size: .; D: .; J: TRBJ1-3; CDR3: CASSFAGSYSGNTIYF; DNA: TGTGCCAGCAGCTTCGCAGGTTCCTACTCTGGAAACACCATATATTTT
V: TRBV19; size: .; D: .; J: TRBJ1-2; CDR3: CASSNDRNYGYTF; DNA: TGTGCCAGTAGTAATGACAGGAACTATGGCTACACCTTC
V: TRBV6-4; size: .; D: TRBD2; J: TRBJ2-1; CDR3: CASSALAGSSYNEQFF; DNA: TGTGCCAGCAGTGCCCTAGCGGGTAGCTCCTACAATGAGCAGTTCTTC
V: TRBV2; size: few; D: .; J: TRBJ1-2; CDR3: CASRARGSYTF; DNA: TGTGCCAGCAGAGCGCGTGGCAGCTACACCTTC
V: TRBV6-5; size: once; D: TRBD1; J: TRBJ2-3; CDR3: CASSSPGTATDTQYF; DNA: TGTGCCAGCAGTTCCCCCGGGACAGCCACAGATACGCAGTATTTT
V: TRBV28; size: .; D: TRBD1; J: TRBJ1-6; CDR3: CASSDRGFRSPLHF; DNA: TGTGCCAGCAGTGACAGGGGGTTCCGTTCACCCCTCCACTTT
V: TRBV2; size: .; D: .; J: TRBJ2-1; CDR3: CARGHGVNEQFF; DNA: TGTGCCAGGGGTCACGGAGTCAATGAGCAGTTCTTC
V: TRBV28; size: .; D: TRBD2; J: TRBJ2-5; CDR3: CASSGTGTIPTSGGQETQYF; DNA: TGTGCCAGCAGTGGCACGGGGACAATTCCGACTAGCGGTGGGCAAGAGACCCAGTACTTC
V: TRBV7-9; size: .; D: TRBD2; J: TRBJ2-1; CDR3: CASSLATGGNEQFF; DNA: TGTGCCAGCAGCTTAGCAACCGGGGGGAATGAGCAGTTCTTC
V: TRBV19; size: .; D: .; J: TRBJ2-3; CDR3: CASSTLSTGDTQYF; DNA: TGTGCCAGTAGCACCCTCTCGACGGGAGATACGCAGTATTTT
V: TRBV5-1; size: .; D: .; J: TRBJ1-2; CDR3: CASSFSGASGGYTF; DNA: TGCGCCAGCAGCTTCTCAGGGGCGAGTGGAGGCTACACCTTC
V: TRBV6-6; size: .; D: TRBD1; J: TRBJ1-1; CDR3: CASKQQGAFVTEAFF; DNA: TGTGCCAGCAAACAACAGGGGGCATTTGTAACTGAAGCTTTCTTT
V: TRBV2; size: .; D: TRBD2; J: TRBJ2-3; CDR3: CASSESTSDDTQYF; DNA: TGTGCCAGCAGTGAAAGTACTAGCGATGATACGCAGTATTTT
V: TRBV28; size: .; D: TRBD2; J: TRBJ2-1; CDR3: CATTSSGAPSSYNEQFF; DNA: TGTGCCACCACCTCAAGCGGGGCCCCTAGCTCCTACAATGAGCAGTTCTTC
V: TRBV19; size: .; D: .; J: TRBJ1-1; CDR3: CASSTSGNTEAFF; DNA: TGTGCCAGTAGTACCTCGGGGAACACTGAAGCTTTCTTT
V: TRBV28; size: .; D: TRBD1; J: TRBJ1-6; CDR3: CASSTAGTGGSPLHF; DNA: TGTGCCAGCAGTACCGCCGGGACAGGGGGTTCACCCCTCCACTTT
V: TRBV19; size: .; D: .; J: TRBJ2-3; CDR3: CASSKSTAPGDTQYF; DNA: TGTGCCAGTAGTAAATCGACAGCCCCCGGGGATACGCAGTATTTT
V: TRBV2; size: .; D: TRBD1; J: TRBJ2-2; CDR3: CASPRQGQINTGELFF; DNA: TGTGCCAGTCCCCGCCAGGGACAGATTAACACCGGGGAGCTGTTTTTT
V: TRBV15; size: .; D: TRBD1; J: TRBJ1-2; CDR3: CATRSTGGLYGYTF; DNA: TGTGCCACCAGGTCGACAGGGGGGCTCTATGGCTACACCTTC
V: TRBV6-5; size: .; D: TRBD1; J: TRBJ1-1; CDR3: CASSGTGTEAFF; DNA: TGTGCCAGCAGTGGGACAGGAACTGAAGCTTTCTTT
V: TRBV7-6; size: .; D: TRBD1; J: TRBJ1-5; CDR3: CASSDGTGVNQPQHF; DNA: TGTGCCAGCAGCGATGGGACAGGAGTTAATCAGCCCCAGCATTTT
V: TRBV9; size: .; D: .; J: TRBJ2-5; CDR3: CASSGDSGFQETQYF; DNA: TGTGCCAGCAGCGGAGACTCAGGGTTCCAAGAGACCCAGTACTTC
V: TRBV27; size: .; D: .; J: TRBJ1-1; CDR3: CASSLTPRWNTEAFF; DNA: TGTGCCAGCAGTTTGACCCCCAGGTGGAACACTGAAGCTTTCTTT
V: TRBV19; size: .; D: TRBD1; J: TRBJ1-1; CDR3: CASSIGRGLVNTEAFF; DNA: TGTGCCAGTAGTATTGGCAGGGGGCTCGTGAACACTGAAGCTTTCTTT
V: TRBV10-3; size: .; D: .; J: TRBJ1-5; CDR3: CAISTDWSSMPQHF; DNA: TGTGCCATCAGTACGGACTGGAGCTCTATGCCCCAGCATTTT
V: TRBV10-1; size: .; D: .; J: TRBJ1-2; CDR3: CASSESQEYGYTF; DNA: TGCGCCAGCAGTGAGTCTCAAGAGTATGGCTACACCTTC
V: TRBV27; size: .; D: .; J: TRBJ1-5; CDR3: CASSLTAGGNQPQHF; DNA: TGTGCCAGCAGTTTAACCGCAGGGGGCAATCAGCCCCAGCATTTT
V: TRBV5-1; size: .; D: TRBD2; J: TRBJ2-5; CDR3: CASSFLPSGGAIGETQYF; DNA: TGCGCCAGCAGCTTCCTGCCTAGCGGGGGGGCCATTGGGGAGACCCAGTACTTC
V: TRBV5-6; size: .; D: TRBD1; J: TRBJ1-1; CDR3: CASSSLWNRGQNTEAFF; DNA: TGTGCCAGCAGCTCGTTATGGAACAGGGGTCAGAACACTGAAGCTTTCTTT
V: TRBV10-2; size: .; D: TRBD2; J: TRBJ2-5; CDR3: CASRLAGGQETQYF; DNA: TGCGCCAGCAGGCTAGCGGGGGGGCAAGAGACCCAGTACTTC
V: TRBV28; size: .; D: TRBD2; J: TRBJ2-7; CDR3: CASSSPSGGSIEQYF; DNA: TGTGCCAGCAGTTCCCCTAGCGGGGGGTCTATCGAGCAGTACTTC
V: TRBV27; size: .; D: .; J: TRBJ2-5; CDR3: CASSTGSQGTLYF; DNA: TGTGCCAGCAGCACAGGGTCTCAAGGGACCCTCTACTTC
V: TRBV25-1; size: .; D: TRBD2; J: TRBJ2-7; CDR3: CASSAPGTNPSDEQYF; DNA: TGTGCCAGCAGTGCCCCCGGGACTAACCCCTCAGACGAGCAGTACTTC
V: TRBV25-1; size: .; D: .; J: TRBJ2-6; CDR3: CASSDSGAGANVLTF; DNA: TGTGCCAGCAGTGACTCAGGGGCTGGGGCCAACGTCCTGACTTTC
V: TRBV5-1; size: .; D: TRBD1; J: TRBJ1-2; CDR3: CASIDDRGNYGYTF; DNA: TGCGCCAGCATCGATGACAGGGGAAACTATGGCTACACCTTC
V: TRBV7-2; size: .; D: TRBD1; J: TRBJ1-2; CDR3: CASSRGTGNYGYTF; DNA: TGTGCCAGCAGCCGCGGGACAGGGAATTATGGCTACACCTTC
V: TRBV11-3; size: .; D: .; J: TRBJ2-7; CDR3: CASSLGGSSYEQYF; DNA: TGTGCCAGCAGCTTAGGAGGATCTTCCTACGAGCAGTACTTC
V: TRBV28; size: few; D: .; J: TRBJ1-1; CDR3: CASSHHTEAFF; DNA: TGTGCCAGCAGTCATCACACTGAAGCTTTCTTT
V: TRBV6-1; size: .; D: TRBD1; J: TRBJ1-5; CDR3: CASSAEGAVQPQHF; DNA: TGTGCCAGCAGTGCTGAGGGGGCGGTTCAGCCCCAGCATTTT